This TCR beta chain was found in a study of T cell responses to AZD1222 COVID-19 vaccine. Whole-study findings and limits: Repertoire sampling occurred only after the peak T cell response. Dominant CD4 TCR responses targeted spike regions 160-218 and 743-854. Mostly white British, mostly female donors; authors suggested clonal diversity may be underestimated.

Analyses pooled second doses at about 4 or about 12 weeks. This clone was seen a single time. Its specificity is unknown. Germline V CDR1 and CDR2: MGHRA, YSYEKL. J lost 7 bases, V lost 1 base, and 13 bases had no gene match. CDR3 length equals 18 residues. The assay was immunoSEQ multiplex PCR, and TCRdb's table has in-frame clones only and misses some. Of about 150,000 clones in the sample, about 90% were seen once. This clonotype was obtained from an adult who received the AZD1222 COVID-19 vaccine. The gene calls are TRBV4-1 and TRBJ2-2; TRBD1 matches at 9 bases. The material sequenced was peripheral blood, taken 28 days after the second AZD1222 dose. The CDR3: CASSQVGKRQGVFGELFF. The CDR3 DNA reads TGCGCCAGCAGCCAAGTAGGCAAGAGACAGGGGGTTTTCGGGGAGCTGTTTTTT.